The source of this T cell receptor (beta chain) is a study of blood T cell repertoires in COVID-19. Sequencing was performed with immunoSEQ multiplex PCR; in TCRdb, only in-frame clones are kept and a portion is missing. The table has a few hundred thousand clones, 70% to 90% seen once; the top ten hold less than 2.5%. The junction had 7 bases not matched to a gene; V was cut back by 4 bases and J by 4 bases. Germline V gives CDR1 SGHNT, CDR2 YENEEA. The CDR3 covers 16 residues. The sequenced sample consisted of PBMCs or T cells enriched from blood (not recorded which). The source is a man under 40 who had recovered from COVID-19. The chain has TRBV11-3 and TRBJ2-1; 10 nucleotides align to TRBD1. The CDR3 spells CASSSTGGPVYNEQFF. The CDR3 region has the DNA TGTGCCAGCAGCTCGACAGGGGGCCCGGTATACAATGAGCAGTTCTTC. Together with reference TRBV11-3 and TRBJ2-1, the CDR3 gives the full variable domain: EAGVVQSPRYKIIEKKQPVAFWCNPISGHNTLYWYLQNLGQGPELLIRYENEEAVDDSQLPKDRFSAERLKGVDSTLKIQPAELGDSAVYLCASSSTGGPVYNEQFFGPGTRLTVL.